What follows is one T cell receptor (beta chain) and its context. This entry comes from a study of blood T cell repertoires in COVID-19. Study-level information: PBMCs, B-cell-depleted T cells, or T cells were the source of the cDNA or gDNA that made up the material.

Using immunoSEQ multiplex PCR, the repertoire was profiled, and TCRdb retains in-frame clones only, with some absent. The sample records some 140,000 clones, roughly four fifths being singletons. The CDR3 consists of 13 residues. With 8 bases removed from V and 7 bases from J, the gap between germline ends came to 17 bases. The origin of this receptor is an elderly man with acute or convalescent COVID-19. The gene calls are TRBV12-3 or TRBV12-4 and TRBJ1-2; a weak D match, TRBD1 (5 bases). The sequenced sample was peripheral blood. CDR3 nucleotides: TGTGCCAGCGGCCTGGCGGGGCGTGGTGGCTACACCTTC. This encodes CASGLAGRGGYTF.